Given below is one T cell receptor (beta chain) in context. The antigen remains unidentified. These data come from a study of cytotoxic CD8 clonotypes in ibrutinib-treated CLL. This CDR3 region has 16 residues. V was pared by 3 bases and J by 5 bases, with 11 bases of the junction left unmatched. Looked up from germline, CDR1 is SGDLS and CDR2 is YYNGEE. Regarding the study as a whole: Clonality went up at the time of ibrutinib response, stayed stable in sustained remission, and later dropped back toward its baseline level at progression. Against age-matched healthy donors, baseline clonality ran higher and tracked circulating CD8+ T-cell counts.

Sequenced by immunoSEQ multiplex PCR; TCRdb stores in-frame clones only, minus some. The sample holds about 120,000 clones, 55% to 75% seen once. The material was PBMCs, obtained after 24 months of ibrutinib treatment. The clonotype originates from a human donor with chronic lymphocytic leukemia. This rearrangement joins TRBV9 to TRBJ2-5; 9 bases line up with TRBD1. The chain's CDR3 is CASSADRGLSVETQYF. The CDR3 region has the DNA TGTGCCAGCAGCGCGGACAGGGGCCTCTCCGTCGAGACCCAGTACTTC.